These T cell receptor beta chains were read from a single sample in a study of cytomegalovirus exposure and HLA in healthy donors. TCRdb's copy holds only in-frame clones and misses some; the assay was immunoSEQ multiplex PCR. The data contain roughly 82,000 clones, 90% to 95% of them seen just once; the ten biggest clones take up about 0.7%. Sequenced material: PBMCs. These receptors came from a young man in good health and CMV-seronegative. The CDR3 runs from the conserved cysteine through the conserved F or W. Each record gives: clone size, V gene, D gene, J gene, CDR3 protein, CDR3 DNA. D genes are given only for firm matches. The size of a clone is reported for some rows only, either as once, few or many, or as a class for expanded clones.

abundance: NA
v_gene: TRBV19
d_gene: NA
j_gene: TRBJ1-5
CDR3aa: CASRVIYSNQPQHF
CDR3nt: TGTGCCAGTAGGGTAATCTATAGCAATCAGCCCCAGCATTTT

abundance: NA
v_gene: TRBV25-1
d_gene: TRBD1
j_gene: TRBJ1-2
CDR3aa: CASTGGSYGYTF
CDR3nt: TGTGCCAGCACAGGGGGTTCCTATGGCTACACCTTC

abundance: once
v_gene: TRBV30
d_gene: NA
j_gene: TRBJ1-2
CDR3aa: CAWGQFPFGYTF
CDR3nt: TGTGCCTGGGGACAGTTCCCTTTTGGCTACACCTTC

abundance: once
v_gene: TRBV11-2
d_gene: NA
j_gene: TRBJ2-7
CDR3aa: CASSLPGSSEQYF
CDR3nt: TGTGCCAGCAGCCTCCCGGGGTCGAGCGAGCAGTACTTC

abundance: NA
v_gene: TRBV10-2
d_gene: NA
j_gene: TRBJ1-5
CDR3aa: CASSEQGDQPQHF
CDR3nt: TGCGCCAGCAGTGAACAGGGTGATCAGCCCCAGCATTTT

abundance: NA
v_gene: TRBV6-1
d_gene: NA
j_gene: TRBJ2-1
CDR3aa: CASSVSTGVEQFF
CDR3nt: TGTGCCAGCAGTGTGTCTACTGGAGTTGAGCAGTTCTTC

abundance: NA
v_gene: TRBV2
d_gene: NA
j_gene: TRBJ1-1
CDR3aa: CARRQWNTEAFF
CDR3nt: TGTGCCAGGAGACAGTGGAACACTGAAGCTTTCTTT

abundance: NA
v_gene: TRBV27
d_gene: TRBD2
j_gene: TRBJ2-7
CDR3aa: CASSLRSGRISYEQYF
CDR3nt: TGTGCCAGCAGTTTAAGGAGCGGGAGGATCTCCTACGAGCAGTACTTC

abundance: NA
v_gene: TRBV6-1
d_gene: NA
j_gene: TRBJ1-3
CDR3aa: CASSEDRVISGNTIYF
CDR3nt: TGTGCCAGCAGTGAAGACAGGGTTATATCCGGAAACACCATATATTTT

abundance: NA
v_gene: TRBV6-1
d_gene: NA
j_gene: TRBJ1-2
CDR3aa: CASRPEPYGYTF
CDR3nt: TGTGCCAGCAGGCCAGAACCATATGGCTACACCTTC

abundance: NA
v_gene: TRBV7-3
d_gene: TRBD2
j_gene: TRBJ2-2
CDR3aa: CASSLIIAGAGELFF
CDR3nt: TGTGCCAGCAGCTTAATAATCGCGGGAGCCGGGGAGCTGTTTTTT

abundance: NA
v_gene: TRBV29-1
d_gene: NA
j_gene: TRBJ2-7
CDR3aa: CSVGAGKNEQYF
CDR3nt: TGCAGCGTTGGGGCAGGTAAGAACGAGCAGTACTTC

abundance: NA
v_gene: TRBV27
d_gene: NA
j_gene: TRBJ2-1
CDR3aa: CASSRQRNNEQFF
CDR3nt: TGTGCCAGCAGTCGACAAAGAAACAATGAGCAGTTCTTC

abundance: NA
v_gene: TRBV11-2
d_gene: TRBD1
j_gene: TRBJ2-5
CDR3aa: CASSLGTGGETQYF
CDR3nt: TGTGCCAGCAGCTTAGGGACAGGGGGAGAGACCCAGTACTTC

abundance: NA
v_gene: TRBV19
d_gene: TRBD2
j_gene: TRBJ2-5
CDR3aa: CASTPGRLAGRETQYF
CDR3nt: TGTGCCAGTACCCCAGGGAGACTAGCGGGGCGAGAGACCCAGTACTTC

abundance: NA
v_gene: TRBV4-2
d_gene: TRBD2
j_gene: TRBJ2-1
CDR3aa: CASSPGPEAGDEQFF
CDR3nt: TGTGCCAGCAGCCCCGGTCCGGAGGCGGGAGATGAGCAGTTCTTC

abundance: NA
v_gene: TRBV7-3
d_gene: NA
j_gene: TRBJ2-1
CDR3aa: CASSPSGGGYNEQFF
CDR3nt: TGTGCCAGCAGCCCTAGCGGAGGGGGTTACAATGAGCAGTTCTTC